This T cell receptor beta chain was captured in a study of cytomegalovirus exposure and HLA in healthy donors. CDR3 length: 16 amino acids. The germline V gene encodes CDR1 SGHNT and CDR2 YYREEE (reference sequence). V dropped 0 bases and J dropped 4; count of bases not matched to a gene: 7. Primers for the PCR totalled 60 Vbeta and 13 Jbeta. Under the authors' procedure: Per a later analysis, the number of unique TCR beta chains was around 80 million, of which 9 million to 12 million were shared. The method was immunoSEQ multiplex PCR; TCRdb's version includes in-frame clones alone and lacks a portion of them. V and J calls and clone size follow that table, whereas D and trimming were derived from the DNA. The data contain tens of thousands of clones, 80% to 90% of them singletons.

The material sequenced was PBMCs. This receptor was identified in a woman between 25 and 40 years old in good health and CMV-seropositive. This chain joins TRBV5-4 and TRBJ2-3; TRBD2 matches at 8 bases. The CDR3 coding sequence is TGTGCCAGCAGCTTGGCCGCGGGAGGAAAGGCAGATACGCAGTATTTT. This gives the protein CASSLAAGGKADTQYF.